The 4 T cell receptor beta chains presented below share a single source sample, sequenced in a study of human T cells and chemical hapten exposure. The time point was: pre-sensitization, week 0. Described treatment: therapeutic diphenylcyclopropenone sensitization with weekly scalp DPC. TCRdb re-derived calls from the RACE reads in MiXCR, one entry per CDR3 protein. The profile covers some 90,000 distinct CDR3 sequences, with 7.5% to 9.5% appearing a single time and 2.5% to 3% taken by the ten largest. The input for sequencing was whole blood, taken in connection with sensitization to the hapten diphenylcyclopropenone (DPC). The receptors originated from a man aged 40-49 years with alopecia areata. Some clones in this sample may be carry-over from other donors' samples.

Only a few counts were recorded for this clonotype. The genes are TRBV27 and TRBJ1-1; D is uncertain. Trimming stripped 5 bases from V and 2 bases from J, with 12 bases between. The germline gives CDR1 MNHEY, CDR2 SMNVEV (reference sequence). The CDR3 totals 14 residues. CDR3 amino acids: CASSREASNTEAFF. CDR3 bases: TGTGCCAGCAGTAGGGAAGCTTCCAACACTGAAGCTTTCTTT.

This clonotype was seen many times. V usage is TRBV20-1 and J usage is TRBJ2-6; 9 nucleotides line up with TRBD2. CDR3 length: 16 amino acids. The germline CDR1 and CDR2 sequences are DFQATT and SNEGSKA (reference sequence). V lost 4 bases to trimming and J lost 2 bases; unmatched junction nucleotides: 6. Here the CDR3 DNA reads TGCAGTGCTATATTAGCGGGAGTGACTGGGGCCAACGTCCTGACTTTC. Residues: CSAILAGVTGANVLTF.

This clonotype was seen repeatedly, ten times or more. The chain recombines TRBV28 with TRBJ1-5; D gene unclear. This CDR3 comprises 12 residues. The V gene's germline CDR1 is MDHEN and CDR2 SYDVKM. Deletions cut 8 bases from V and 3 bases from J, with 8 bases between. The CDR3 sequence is CASDAVNQPQHF. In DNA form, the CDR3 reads TGTGCCAGCGATGCGGTCAATCAGCCCCAGCATTTT.

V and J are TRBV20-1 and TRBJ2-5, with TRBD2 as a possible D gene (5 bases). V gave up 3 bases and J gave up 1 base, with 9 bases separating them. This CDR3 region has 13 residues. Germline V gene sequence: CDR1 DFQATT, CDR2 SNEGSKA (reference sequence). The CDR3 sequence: CSARGSLQETQYF. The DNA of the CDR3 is TGCAGTGCTAGGGGGAGCCTCCAAGAGACCCAGTACTTC.